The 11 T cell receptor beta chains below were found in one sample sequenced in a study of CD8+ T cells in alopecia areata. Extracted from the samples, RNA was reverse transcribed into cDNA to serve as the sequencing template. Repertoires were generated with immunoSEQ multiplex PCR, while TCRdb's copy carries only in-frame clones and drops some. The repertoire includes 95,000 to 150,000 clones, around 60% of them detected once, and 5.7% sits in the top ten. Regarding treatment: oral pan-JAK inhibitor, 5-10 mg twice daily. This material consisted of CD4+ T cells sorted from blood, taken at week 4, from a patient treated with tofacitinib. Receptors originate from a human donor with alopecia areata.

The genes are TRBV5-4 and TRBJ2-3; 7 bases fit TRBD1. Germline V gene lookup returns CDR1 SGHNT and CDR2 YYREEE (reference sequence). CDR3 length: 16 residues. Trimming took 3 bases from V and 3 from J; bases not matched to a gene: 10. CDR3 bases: TGTGCCAGCAGCTCCCCGACAGGGAAGGGGACAGATACGCAGTATTTT. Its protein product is CASSSPTGKGTDTQYF.

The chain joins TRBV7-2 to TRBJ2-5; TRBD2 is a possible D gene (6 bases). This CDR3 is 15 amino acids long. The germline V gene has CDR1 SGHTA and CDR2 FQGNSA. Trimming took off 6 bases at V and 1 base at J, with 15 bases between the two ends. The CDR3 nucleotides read TGTGCCAGCAGTCGAGCGGGCGGACTCCAAGAGACCCAGTACTTC. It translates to CASSRAGGLQETQYF.

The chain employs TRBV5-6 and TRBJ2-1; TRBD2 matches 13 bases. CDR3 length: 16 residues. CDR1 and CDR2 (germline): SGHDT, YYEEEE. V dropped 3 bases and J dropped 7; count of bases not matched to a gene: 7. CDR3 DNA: TGTGCCAGCAGCTCTGGACTAGCGGGAGATCGTAATGAGCAGTTCTTC. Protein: CASSSGLAGDRNEQFF.

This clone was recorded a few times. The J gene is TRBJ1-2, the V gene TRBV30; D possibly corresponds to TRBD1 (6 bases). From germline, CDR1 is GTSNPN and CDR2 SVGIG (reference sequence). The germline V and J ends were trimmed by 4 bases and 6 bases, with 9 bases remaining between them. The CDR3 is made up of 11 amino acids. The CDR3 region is CAWTHRDGYTF. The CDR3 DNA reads TGTGCCTGGACCCACAGGGATGGCTACACCTTC.

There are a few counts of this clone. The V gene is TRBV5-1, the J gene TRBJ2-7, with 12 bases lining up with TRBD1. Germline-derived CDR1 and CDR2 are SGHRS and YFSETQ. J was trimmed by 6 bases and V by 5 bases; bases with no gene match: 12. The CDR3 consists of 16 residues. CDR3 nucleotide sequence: TGCGCCAGCAGTAGGACCCCGGGACAGGGGGCGCGCGAGCAGTACTTC. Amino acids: CASSRTPGQGAREQYF.

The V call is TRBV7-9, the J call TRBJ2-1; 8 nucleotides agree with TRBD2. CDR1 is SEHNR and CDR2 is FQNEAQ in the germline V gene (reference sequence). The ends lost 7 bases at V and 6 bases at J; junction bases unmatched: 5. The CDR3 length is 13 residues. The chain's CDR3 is CASNERESNEQFF. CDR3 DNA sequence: TGTGCCAGCAACGAGCGGGAGTCCAATGAGCAGTTCTTC.

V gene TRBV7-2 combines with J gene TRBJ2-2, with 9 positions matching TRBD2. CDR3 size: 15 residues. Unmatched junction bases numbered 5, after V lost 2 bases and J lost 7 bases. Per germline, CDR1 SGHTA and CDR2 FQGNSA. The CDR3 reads CASSLLGLAHGELFF. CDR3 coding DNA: TGTGCCAGCAGCTTATTAGGACTAGCGCACGGGGAGCTGTTTTTT.

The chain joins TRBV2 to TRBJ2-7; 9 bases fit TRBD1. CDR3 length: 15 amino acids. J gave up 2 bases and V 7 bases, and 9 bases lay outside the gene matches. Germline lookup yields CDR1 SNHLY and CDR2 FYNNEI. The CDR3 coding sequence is TGTGCCAGCACCGGGGGAGGACAGGGGACCTACGAGCAGTACTTC. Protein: CASTGGGQGTYEQYF.

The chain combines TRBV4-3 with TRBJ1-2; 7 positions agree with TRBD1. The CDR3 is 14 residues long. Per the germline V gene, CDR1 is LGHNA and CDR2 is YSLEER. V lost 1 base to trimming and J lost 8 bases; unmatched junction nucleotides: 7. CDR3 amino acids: CASSQGQGSWGYTF. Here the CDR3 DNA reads TGCGCCAGCAGCCAAGGACAGGGTTCTTGGGGCTACACCTTC.

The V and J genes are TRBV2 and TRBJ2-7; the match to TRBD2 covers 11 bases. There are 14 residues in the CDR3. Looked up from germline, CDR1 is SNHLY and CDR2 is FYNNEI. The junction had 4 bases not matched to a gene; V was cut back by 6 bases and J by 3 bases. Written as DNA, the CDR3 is TGTGCCAGCAGAACTAGCGGGGGACACTACGAGCAGTACTTC. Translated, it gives CASRTSGGHYEQYF. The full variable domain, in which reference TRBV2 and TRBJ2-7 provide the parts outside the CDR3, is EPEVTQTPSHQVTQMGQEVILRCVPISNHLYFYWYRQILGQKVEFLVSFYNNEISEKSEIFDDQFSVERPDGSNFTLKIRSTKLEDSAMYFCASRTSGGHYEQYFGPGTRLTVT.

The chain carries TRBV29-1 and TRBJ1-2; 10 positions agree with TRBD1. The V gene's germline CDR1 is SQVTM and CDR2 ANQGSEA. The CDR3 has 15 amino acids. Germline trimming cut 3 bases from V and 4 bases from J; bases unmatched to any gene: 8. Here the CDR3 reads CSVEGTGDGVYGYTF. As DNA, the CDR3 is TGCAGCGTTGAGGGGACAGGGGATGGTGTCTATGGCTACACCTTC.